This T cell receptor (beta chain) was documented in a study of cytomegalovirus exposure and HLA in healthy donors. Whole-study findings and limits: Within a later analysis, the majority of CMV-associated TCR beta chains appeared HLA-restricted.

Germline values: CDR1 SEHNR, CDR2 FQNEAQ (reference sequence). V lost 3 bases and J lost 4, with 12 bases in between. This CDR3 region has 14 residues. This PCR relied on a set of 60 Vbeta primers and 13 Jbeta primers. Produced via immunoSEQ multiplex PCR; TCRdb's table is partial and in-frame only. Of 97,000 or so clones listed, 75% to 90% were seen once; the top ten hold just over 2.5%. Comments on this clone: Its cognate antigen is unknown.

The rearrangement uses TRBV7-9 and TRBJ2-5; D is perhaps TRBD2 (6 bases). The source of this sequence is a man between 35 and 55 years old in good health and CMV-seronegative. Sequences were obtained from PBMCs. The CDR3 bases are TGTGCCAGCAGCTTTACCACTAGCTCAGAGACCCAGTACTTC. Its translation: CASSFTTSSETQYF.